The clone carrying this TCR beta chain occurred many times. These data are taken from a study of regulatory T cells in long-lasting Graves disease. Study-level background: The criterion for persistent Graves' disease was over 5 years of antithyroid drugs with positive TSH receptor antibodies.

The CDR3 runs 16 residues. Germline values: CDR1 SGHTA, CDR2 FQGNSA. V lost 5 bases, J lost 0 bases, and 16 bases lay in between. TCR beta libraries were built with iRepertoire HTBI primers and Arm-PCR of CDR3 regions. In the original processing: Taken together, the samples had 50 to 70 TRBV and 14 TRBJ segments identified. TCRdb re-called the multiplex PCR reads with MiXCR, one entry per CDR3 protein. What appears here as the V and J calls and clone size reflects TCRdb's work, not the paper's. The profile shows 390,000 or so distinct CDR3 sequences, approximately 23% of them singletons. This sample's time point: persistent/refractory GD, antithyroid drugs over 5 years with positive TRAb. Generation of the TCR library employed RNA extracted from PBMCs. Patients met American Thyroid Association criteria for Graves' disease.

V gene TRBV7-2 combines with J gene TRBJ1-2; D is undetermined. Sequenced here: peripheral blood mononuclear cells (PBMCs), sampled when the disease was refractory, from a patient treated with antithyroid drugs. This sequence was found in a woman aged 40 to 49 with Graves disease. The CDR3 loop is CASSRQTLTANYGYTF. The CDR3 DNA reads TGTGCCAGCAGCCGCCAAACCCTTACAGCTAACTATGGCTACACCTTC.